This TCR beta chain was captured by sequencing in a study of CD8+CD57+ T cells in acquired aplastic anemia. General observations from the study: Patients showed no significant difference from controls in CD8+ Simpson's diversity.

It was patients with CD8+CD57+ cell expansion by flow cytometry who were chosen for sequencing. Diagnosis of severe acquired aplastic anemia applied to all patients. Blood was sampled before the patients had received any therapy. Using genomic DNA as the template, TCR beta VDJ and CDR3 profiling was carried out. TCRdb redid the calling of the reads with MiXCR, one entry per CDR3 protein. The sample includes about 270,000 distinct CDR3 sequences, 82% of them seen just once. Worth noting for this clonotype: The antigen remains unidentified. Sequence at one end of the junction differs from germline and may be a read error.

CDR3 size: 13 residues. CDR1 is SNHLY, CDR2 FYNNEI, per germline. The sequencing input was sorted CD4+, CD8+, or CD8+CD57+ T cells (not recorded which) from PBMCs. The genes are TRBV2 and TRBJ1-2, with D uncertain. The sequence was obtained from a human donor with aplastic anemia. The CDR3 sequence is CASSQGVAGGYSF. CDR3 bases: TGTGCCAGCAGCCAAGGCGTTGCAGGTGGGTACTCCTTT.